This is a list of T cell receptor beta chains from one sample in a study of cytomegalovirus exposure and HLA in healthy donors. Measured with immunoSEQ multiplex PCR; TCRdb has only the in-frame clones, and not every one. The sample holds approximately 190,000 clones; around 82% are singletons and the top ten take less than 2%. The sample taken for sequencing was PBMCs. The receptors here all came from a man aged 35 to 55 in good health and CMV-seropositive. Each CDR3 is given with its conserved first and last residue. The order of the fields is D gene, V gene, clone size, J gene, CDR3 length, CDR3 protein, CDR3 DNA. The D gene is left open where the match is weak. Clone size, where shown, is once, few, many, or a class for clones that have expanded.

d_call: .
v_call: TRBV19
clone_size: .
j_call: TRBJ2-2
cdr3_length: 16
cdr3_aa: CASTLDWVGNTGELFF
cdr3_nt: TGTGCCAGTACCCTGGATTGGGTGGGCAACACCGGGGAGCTGTTTTTT

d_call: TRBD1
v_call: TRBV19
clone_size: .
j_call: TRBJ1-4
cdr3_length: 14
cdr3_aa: CASSLTGGVEKLFF
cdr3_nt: TGTGCCAGTAGCCTGACAGGGGGCGTAGAAAAACTGTTTTTT

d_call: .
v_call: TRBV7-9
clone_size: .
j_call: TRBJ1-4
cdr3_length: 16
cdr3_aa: CASSLMLGGINEKLFF
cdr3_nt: TGTGCCAGCAGCTTAATGTTGGGGGGAATTAATGAAAAACTGTTTTTT

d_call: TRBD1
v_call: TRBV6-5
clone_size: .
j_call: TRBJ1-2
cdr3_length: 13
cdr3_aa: CASSGQGPYGYTF
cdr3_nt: TGTGCCAGCAGTGGACAGGGACCCTATGGCTACACCTTC

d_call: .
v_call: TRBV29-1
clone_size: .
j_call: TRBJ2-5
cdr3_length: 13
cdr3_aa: CSVARQKQETQYF
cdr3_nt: TGCAGCGTGGCGAGACAGAAGCAAGAGACCCAGTACTTC

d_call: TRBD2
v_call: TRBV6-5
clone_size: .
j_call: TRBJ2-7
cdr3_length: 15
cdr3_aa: CASIRRLAGAYEQYF
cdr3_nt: TGTGCCAGCATCAGAAGACTAGCGGGAGCCTACGAGCAGTACTTC

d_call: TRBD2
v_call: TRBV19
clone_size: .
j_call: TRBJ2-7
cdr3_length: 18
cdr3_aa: CASSIGPSGRKEGYEQYF
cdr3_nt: TGTGCCAGTAGTATCGGGCCTAGCGGGAGAAAGGAGGGCTACGAGCAGTACTTC

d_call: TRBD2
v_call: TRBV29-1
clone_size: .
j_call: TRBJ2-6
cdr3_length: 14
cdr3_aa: CSVREGSGANVLTF
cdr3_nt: TGCAGCGTTCGGGAGGGCTCTGGGGCCAACGTCCTGACTTTC

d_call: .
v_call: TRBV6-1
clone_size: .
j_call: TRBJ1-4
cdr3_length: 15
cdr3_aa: CASSLNRVGSEKLFF
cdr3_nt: TGTGCCAGCAGTTTAAACAGGGTAGGATCGGAAAAACTGTTTTTT

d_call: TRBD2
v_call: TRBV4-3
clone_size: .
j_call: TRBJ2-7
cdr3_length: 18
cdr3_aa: CASSQVLAGGGAAYEQYF
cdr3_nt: TGCGCCAGCAGCCAAGTACTAGCGGGAGGTGGGGCTGCCTACGAGCAGTACTTC

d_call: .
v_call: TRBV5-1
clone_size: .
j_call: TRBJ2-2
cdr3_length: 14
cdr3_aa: CASSFSGNTGELFF
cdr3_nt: TGCGCCAGCAGCTTTAGCGGTAACACCGGGGAGCTGTTTTTT

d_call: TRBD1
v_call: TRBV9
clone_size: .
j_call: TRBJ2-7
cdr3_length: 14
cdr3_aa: CASSVGDSSYEQYF
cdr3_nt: TGTGCCAGCAGCGTAGGGGACAGTTCCTACGAGCAGTACTTC

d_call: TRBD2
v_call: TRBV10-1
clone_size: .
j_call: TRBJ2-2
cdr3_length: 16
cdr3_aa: CASSDSSGGNTGELFF
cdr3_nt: TGCGCCAGCAGTGATTCGAGCGGGGGGAACACCGGGGAGCTGTTTTTT

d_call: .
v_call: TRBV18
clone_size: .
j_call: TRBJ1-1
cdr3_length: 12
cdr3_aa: CASSRGYTEAFF
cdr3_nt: TGTGCCAGCTCGCGAGGGTACACTGAAGCTTTCTTT

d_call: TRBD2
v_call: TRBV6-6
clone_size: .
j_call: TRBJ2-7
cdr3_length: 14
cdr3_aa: CASSPSGLSYEQYF
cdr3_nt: TGTGCCAGCAGTCCTAGCGGGCTCTCCTACGAGCAGTACTTC

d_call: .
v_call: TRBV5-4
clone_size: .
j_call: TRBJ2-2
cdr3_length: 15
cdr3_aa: CASSPQGGNTGELFF
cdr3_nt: TGTGCCAGCAGTCCTCAAGGGGGGAACACCGGGGAGCTGTTTTTT

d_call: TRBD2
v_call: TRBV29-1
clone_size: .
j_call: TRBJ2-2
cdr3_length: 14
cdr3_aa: CSVVGGSFTGELFF
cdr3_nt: TGCAGCGTTGTGGGCGGGAGTTTTACCGGGGAGCTGTTTTTT

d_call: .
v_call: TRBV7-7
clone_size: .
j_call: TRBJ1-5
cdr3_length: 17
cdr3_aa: CATMTVVRLKLRQPQHF
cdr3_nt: TGTGCCACCATGACAGTAGTACGGTTGAAGTTGAGGCAGCCCCAGCATTTT

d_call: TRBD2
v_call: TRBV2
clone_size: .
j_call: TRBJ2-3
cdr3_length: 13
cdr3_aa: CASSYGEGDTQYF
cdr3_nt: TGTGCCAGCAGTTACGGGGAGGGGGATACGCAGTATTTT

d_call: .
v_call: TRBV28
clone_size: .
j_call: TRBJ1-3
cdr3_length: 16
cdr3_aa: CASSPQGRGPGNTIYF
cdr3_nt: TGTGCCAGCAGTCCACAGGGTCGGGGACCTGGAAACACCATATATTTT

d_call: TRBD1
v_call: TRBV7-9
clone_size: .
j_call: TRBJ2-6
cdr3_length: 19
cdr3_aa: CASSPGWGTGGSGANVLTF
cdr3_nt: TGTGCCAGCAGCCCCGGTTGGGGGACAGGGGGCTCTGGGGCCAACGTCCTGACTTTC

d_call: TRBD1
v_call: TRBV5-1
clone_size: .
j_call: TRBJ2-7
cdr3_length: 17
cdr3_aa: CASSTGSRQGQSYEQYF
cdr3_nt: TGCGCCAGCAGCACGGGCTCTAGACAGGGGCAATCCTACGAGCAGTACTTC

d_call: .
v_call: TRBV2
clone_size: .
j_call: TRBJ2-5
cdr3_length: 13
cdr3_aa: CASSLRLQETQYF
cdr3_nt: TGTGCCAGCAGTCTGCGGCTTCAAGAGACCCAGTACTTC

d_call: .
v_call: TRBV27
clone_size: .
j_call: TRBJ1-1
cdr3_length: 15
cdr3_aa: CASSPLASPNTEAFF
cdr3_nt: TGTGCCAGCAGTCCGTTAGCAAGCCCGAACACTGAAGCTTTCTTT

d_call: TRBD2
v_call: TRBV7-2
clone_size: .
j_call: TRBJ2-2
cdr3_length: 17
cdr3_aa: CASTLTGLAGVAGELFF
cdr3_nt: TGTGCCAGCACCCTTACGGGGCTAGCGGGAGTAGCCGGGGAGCTGTTTTTT

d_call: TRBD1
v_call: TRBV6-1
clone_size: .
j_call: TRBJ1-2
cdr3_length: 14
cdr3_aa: CASSRGTDHYGYTF
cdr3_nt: TGTGCCAGCAGTCGGGGGACAGATCACTATGGCTACACCTTC

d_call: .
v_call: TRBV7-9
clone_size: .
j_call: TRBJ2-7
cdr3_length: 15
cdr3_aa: CASSLGGARTYEQYF
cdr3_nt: TGTGCCAGCAGCTTAGGGGGAGCGAGAACCTACGAGCAGTACTTC

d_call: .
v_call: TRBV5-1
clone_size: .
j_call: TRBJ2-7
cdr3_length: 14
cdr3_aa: CASSLARGSYEQYF
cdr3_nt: TGCGCCAGCAGCTTGGCTCGGGGTTCCTACGAGCAGTACTTC

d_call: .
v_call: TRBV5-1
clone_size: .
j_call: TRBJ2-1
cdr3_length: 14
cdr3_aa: CASSLEAFIGEQFF
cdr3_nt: TGCGCCAGCAGCTTGGAAGCATTTATCGGTGAGCAGTTCTTC

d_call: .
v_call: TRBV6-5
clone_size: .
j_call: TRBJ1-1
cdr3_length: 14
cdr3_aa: CASTRGGMNTEAFF
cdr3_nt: TGTGCCAGCACTAGGGGCGGAATGAACACTGAAGCTTTCTTT

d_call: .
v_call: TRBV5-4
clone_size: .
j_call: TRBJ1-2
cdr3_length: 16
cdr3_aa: CASRPGGGDGSIGYTF
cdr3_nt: TGTGCCAGCAGGCCTGGAGGAGGGGATGGATCTATTGGCTACACCTTC

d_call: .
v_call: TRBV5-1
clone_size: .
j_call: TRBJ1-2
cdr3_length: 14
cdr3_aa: CASSLELGGYGYTF
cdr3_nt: TGCGCCAGCAGCTTGGAATTAGGGGGCTATGGCTACACCTTC

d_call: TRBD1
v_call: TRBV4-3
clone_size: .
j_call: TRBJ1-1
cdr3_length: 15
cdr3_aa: CASSQDLTGPIEAFF
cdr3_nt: TGCGCCAGCAGCCAAGACTTGACAGGGCCGATTGAAGCTTTCTTT

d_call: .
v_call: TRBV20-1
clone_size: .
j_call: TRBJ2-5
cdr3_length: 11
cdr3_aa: CSSSRAGTQYF
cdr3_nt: TGCAGTTCCTCCCGAGCGGGGACCCAGTACTTC

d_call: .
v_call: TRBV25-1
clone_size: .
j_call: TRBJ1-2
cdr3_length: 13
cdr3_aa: CASSEGGGGGYTF
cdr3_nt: TGTGCCAGCAGTGAAGGGGGCGGGGGGGGCTACACCTTC

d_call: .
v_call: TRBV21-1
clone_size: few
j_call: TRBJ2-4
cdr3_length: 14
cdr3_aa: CARGTSGAKNSQYF
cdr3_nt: TGTGCCAGGGGGACTAGTGGGGCCAAAAACAGTCAGTACTTC

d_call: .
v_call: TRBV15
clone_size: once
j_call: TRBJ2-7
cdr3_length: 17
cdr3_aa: CATSREPSTWTVREQYF
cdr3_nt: TGTGCCACCAGCAGAGAGCCATCCACATGGACAGTCCGCGAGCAGTACTTC

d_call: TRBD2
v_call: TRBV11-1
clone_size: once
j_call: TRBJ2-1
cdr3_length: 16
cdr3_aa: CASSVVLAGEDNEQFF
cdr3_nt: TGTGCCAGCAGCGTAGTCTTAGCGGGAGAGGACAATGAGCAGTTCTTC

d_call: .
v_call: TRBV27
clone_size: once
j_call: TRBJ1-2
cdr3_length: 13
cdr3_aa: CASSLTGNYGYTF
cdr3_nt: TGTGCCAGCAGTTTGACAGGCAACTATGGCTACACCTTC

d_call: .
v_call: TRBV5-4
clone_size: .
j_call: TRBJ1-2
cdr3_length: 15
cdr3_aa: CASSPRAGSNYGYTF
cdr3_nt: TGTGCCAGCAGCCCTCGGGCAGGGTCTAACTATGGCTACACCTTC